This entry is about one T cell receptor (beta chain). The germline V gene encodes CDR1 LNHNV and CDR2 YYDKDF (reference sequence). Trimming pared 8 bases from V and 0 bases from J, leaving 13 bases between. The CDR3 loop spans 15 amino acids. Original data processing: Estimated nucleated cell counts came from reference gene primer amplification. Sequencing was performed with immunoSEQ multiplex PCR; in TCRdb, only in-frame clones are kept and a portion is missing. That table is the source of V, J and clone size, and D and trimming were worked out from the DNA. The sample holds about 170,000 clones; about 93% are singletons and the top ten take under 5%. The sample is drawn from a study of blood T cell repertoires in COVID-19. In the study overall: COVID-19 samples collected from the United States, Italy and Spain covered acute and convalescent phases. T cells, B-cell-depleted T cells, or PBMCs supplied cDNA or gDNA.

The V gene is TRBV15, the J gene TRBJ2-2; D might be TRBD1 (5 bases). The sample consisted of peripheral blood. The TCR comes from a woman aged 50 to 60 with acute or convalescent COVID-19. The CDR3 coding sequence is TGTGCCACCGCCCAAGCAGGGCCGAACACCGGGGAGCTGTTTTTT. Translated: CATAQAGPNTGELFF.